Below, 28 T cell receptor beta chains from the same sample are listed, as sequenced in a study of cytomegalovirus exposure and HLA in healthy donors. 60 Vbeta and 13 Jbeta primers were used in PCR. Repertoires were generated with immunoSEQ multiplex PCR, while TCRdb's copy carries only in-frame clones and drops some. This table holds under 200,000 clones, 75% to 80% found once. Sequences were obtained from PBMCs. Receptor source: a middle-aged man in good health and CMV-seropositive.

The chain carries TRBV7-2 and TRBJ2-3; D gene uncertain. V was trimmed by 4 bases and J by 2 bases, leaving 13 bases between them. CDR3 size: 15 residues. Germline V lookup: CDR1 SGHTA, CDR2 FQGNSA. The DNA for the CDR3 is TGTGCCAGCAGCTCTACTGGGCAGACCACAGATACGCAGTATTTT. The encoded protein is CASSSTGQTTDTQYF. Combining the CDR3 with reference TRBV7-2 and TRBJ2-3 gives the whole variable domain GAGVSQSPSNKVTEKGKDVELRCDPISGHTALYWYRQSLGQGLEFLIYFQGNSAPDKSGLPSDRFSAERTGGSVSTLTIQRTQQEDSAVYLCASSSTGQTTDTQYFGPGTRLTVL.

This clone was recorded only once. The chain uses TRBV4-2 and TRBJ1-1, with TRBD1 as a possible D gene (6 bases). There are 16 residues in the CDR3. Trimming pared 4 bases from V and 1 base from J, leaving 16 bases between. CDR1 and CDR2 from the germline V gene are LGHNA and YNFKEQ. CDR3 sequence reads: CASSRRGTNTNTEAFF. The CDR3 nucleotides are TGTGCCAGCAGCCGAAGGGGGACAAACACGAACACTGAAGCTTTCTTT.

V usage is TRBV2 and J usage is TRBJ2-1, with D hard to call. The CDR3 is made up of 13 amino acids. The ends were cut back, 6 bases at V and 8 bases at J, with 14 bases in the middle. Germline assignment: CDR1 SNHLY and CDR2 FYNNEI. The CDR3 reads CASSRKAGYEQFF. The DNA of the CDR3 is TGTGCCAGCAGCAGGAAAGCCGGCTATGAGCAGTTCTTC.

This clone has more than one count but fewer than ten. The chain links TRBV5-1 to TRBJ2-6; D possibly corresponds to TRBD2 (6 bases). Trimming removed 0 bases from V and 1 base from J, with 14 bases in between. The V gene's germline CDR1 is SGHRS and CDR2 YFSETQ. The CDR3 covers 18 residues. In nucleotides, the CDR3 is TGCGCCAGCAGCTTGGGGGGGACTGGGGTATCTGGGGCCAACGTCCTGACTTTC. This codes for CASSLGGTGVSGANVLTF.

The chain joins TRBV9 to TRBJ2-1, with D tentatively TRBD1 (5 bases). V gave up 0 bases and J gave up 1 base, with 11 bases separating them. The CDR3 consists of 16 residues. Germline CDR1 SGDLS, CDR2 YYNGEE. The CDR3 DNA sequence: TGTGCCAGCAGCGTAGAGGGGTTGGAGTCCTACAATGAGCAGTTCTTC. Its translation is CASSVEGLESYNEQFF.

This clone was detected a few times. The chain employs TRBV5-4 and TRBJ1-2; TRBD1 might be the D (6 bases). The CDR3 length is 14 residues. Trimming pared 3 bases from V and 3 bases from J, leaving 12 bases between. Germline values: CDR1 SGHNT, CDR2 YYREEE (reference sequence). The CDR3 DNA is TGTGCCAGCAGCTCATACAGGGTACACTATGGCTACACCTTC. Translating it yields CASSSYRVHYGYTF.

This chain links TRBV2 with TRBJ2-4; the D gene is possibly TRBD2 (6 bases). Germline CDR1 is SNHLY and CDR2 is FYNNEI. This CDR3 region has 17 residues. The germline V and J ends were trimmed by 1 base and 0 bases, with 13 bases remaining between them. For the CDR3, the DNA is TGTGCCAGCAGTGAAGGAAGGGGAGGCAGAGCCAAAAACATTCAGTACTTC. Its protein product is CASSEGRGGRAKNIQYF.

The chain employs TRBV9 and TRBJ2-1; 10 nucleotides align to TRBD1. V lost 4 bases and J lost 10; bases outside the gene matches: 11. The CDR3 consists of 15 residues. CDR1 is SGDLS and CDR2 is YYNGEE in the germline V gene. For the CDR3, the DNA is TGTGCCAGCAGCCCTGGGACAGGGGCCCCGTGGGAGCAGTTCTTC. Protein: CASSPGTGAPWEQFF.

The chain uses TRBV6-8 and TRBJ2-7, with 9 bases lining up with TRBD2. Germline-derived CDR1 and CDR2 are MNHGY and SAAAGT. V was clipped by 1 base and J by 5 bases; unmatched bases: 9. This CDR3 has 16 residues. The CDR3 nucleotides read TGTGCCAGCAGTTACTGCGAGGCGGGGGGGCCCCACGAGCAGTACTTC. Its translation: CASSYCEAGGPHEQYF.

The rearrangement links TRBV7-7 to TRBJ2-2; 7 positions agree with TRBD1. V shed 1 base and J 4 bases; nucleotides not matched to a gene: 6. This CDR3 is built from 16 residues. Germline CDR1 and CDR2: SSHAT and FNYEAQ (reference sequence). The CDR3: CASSLGGTDTTGELFF. CDR3 DNA sequence: TGTGCCAGCAGCTTAGGTGGGACAGATACCACCGGGGAGCTGTTTTTT. The whole variable domain, filled in from reference TRBV7-7 and TRBJ2-2, reads GAGVSQSPRYKVTKRGQDVTLRCDPISSHATLYWYQQALGQGPEFLTYFNYEAQPDKSGLPSDRFSAERPEGSISTLTIQRTEQRDSAMYRCASSLGGTDTTGELFFGEGSRLTVL.

The chain has TRBV5-6 and TRBJ2-7, with D possibly being TRBD1 (6 bases). Germline CDR1 and CDR2: SGHDT and YYEEEE. The V end lost 0 bases, the J end lost 2 bases, and 9 bases lay between the germline ends. This CDR3 comprises 14 residues. CDR3 residues: CASSLEQGPYEQYV. The CDR3 bases are TGTGCCAGCAGCTTGGAGCAGGGGCCCTACGAGCAGTACGTC.

This chain joins TRBV4-2 and TRBJ1-4, with TRBD1 identical over 7 bases. Per the germline V gene, CDR1 is LGHNA and CDR2 is YNFKEQ. With V trimmed by 1 base and J by 7 bases, 6 bases remained unmatched. CDR3 length: 15 residues. The CDR3 here is CASSQVEGAGEKLFF. In DNA form, the CDR3 reads TGTGCCAGCAGCCAAGTAGAGGGGGCGGGTGAAAAACTGTTTTTT.

In its sample, this clone was seen a few times. This chain uses TRBV5-4 with TRBJ1-4; D may be TRBD1 (6 bases). V lost 5 bases and J lost 2, with 13 bases in between. Germline V CDR1 and CDR2: SGHNT, YYREEE (reference sequence). This CDR3 is built from 15 residues. The CDR3 DNA reads TGTGCCAGCAGTCCTTCAGGGGCCACTAATGAAAAACTGTTTTTT. Amino acids: CASSPSGATNEKLFF.

The chain employs TRBV6-1 and TRBJ2-2; TRBD1 might be the D (5 bases). CDR1 is MNHNS and CDR2 is SASEGT in the germline V gene. The germline V and J ends were trimmed by 1 base and 1 base, with 13 bases remaining between them. The CDR3 spans 17 residues. The CDR3 DNA sequence: TGTGCCAGCAGTGAAGTGGGCAGGGTAATGAACACCGGGGAGCTGTTTTTT. It is translated as CASSEVGRVMNTGELFF.

This clone was found a few times. This chain links TRBV18 with TRBJ2-5; 7 nucleotides align to TRBD2. The CDR3 runs to 17 residues. J lost 5 bases, V lost 3 bases, and 15 bases had no gene match. Germline CDR1 and CDR2: KGHSH and LQKENI. The CDR3 DNA follows: TGTGCCAGCTCACCGGGAAGCGGGGCTGCCCCGGGGGAGACCCAGTACTTC. Its translation: CASSPGSGAAPGETQYF.

This chain joins TRBV4-1 and TRBJ2-5; 10 positions match TRBD2. CDR3 size: 18 residues. Germline-derived CDR1 and CDR2 are MGHRA and YSYEKL. V lost 2 bases to trimming and J lost 4 bases; unmatched junction nucleotides: 13. This CDR3 is CASSQHPSGGATGETQYF. The DNA of the CDR3 is TGCGCCAGCAGCCAACATCCGAGCGGGGGGGCTACAGGAGAGACCCAGTACTTC.

This chain connects TRBV9 to TRBJ2-1; 8 nucleotides match TRBD1. V lost 0 bases and J lost 7; bases outside the gene matches: 9. In germline, CDR1 is SGDLS, CDR2 YYNGEE. The CDR3 consists of 16 residues. The CDR3 DNA follows: TGTGCCAGCAGCGTAGGGTCAGGGGGCATCGGGAATGAGCAGTTCTTC. The encoded protein is CASSVGSGGIGNEQFF. Looking up the rest from reference TRBV9 and TRBJ2-1 gives the full variable domain: DSGVTQTPKHLITATGQRVTLRCSPRSGDLSVYWYQQSLDQGLQFLIQYYNGEERAKGNILERFSAQQFPDLHSELNLSSLELGDSALYFCASSVGSGGIGNEQFFGPGTRLTVL.

V and J are TRBV2 and TRBJ2-1; tentative D call: TRBD2 (5 bases). CDR1 and CDR2 from the germline V gene are SNHLY and FYNNEI. The CDR3 length is 15 residues. V was cut by 2 bases and J by 9 bases, with 17 bases left in between. DNA for the CDR3: TGTGCCAGCAGTGAATATGGGCTAGCTAGTAGTGAGCAGTTCTTC. Protein sequence: CASSEYGLASSEQFF.

The chain is built from TRBV27 and TRBJ2-7, with TRBD1 matching 10 bases. Germline loops: CDR1 MNHEY, CDR2 SMNVEV (reference sequence). This CDR3 contains 15 residues. J was trimmed by 5 bases and V by 5 bases; bases with no gene match: 9. The CDR3 loop reads CASSPDRGLRNEQYF. The DNA for the CDR3 is TGTGCCAGCAGTCCCGACAGGGGGCTCAGGAACGAGCAGTACTTC.

V is TRBV4-1 and J is TRBJ2-2, with a possible D match to TRBD2 (6 bases). CDR3 length equals 16 residues. Trimming took off 2 bases at V and 5 bases at J, with 15 bases between the two ends. From germline, CDR1 is MGHRA and CDR2 YSYEKL. CDR3 coding DNA: TGCGCCAGCAGCCAACCCGGAGTGGGGAGGACCGGGGAGCTGTTTTTT. It encodes CASSQPGVGRTGELFF.

V usage is TRBV6-1 and J usage is TRBJ2-3, with TRBD2 matching over 11 bases. The CDR3 length is 15 residues. CDR1 and CDR2 from the germline V gene are MNHNS and SASEGT. Trimming took 8 bases from V and 3 from J; bases not matched to a gene: 7. CDR3 sequence (DNA): TGTGCCAGCTCTATTTTAGCGGGAGGGACAGATACGCAGTATTTT. Its protein product is CASSILAGGTDTQYF.

V is TRBV19 and J is TRBJ2-5; 11 bases fit TRBD2. V shed 4 bases, J shed 2 bases, and the junction held 9 bases outside the gene matches. This CDR3 is built from 17 residues. Germline lookup yields CDR1 LNHDA and CDR2 SQIVND (reference sequence). CDR3 coding DNA: TGTGCCAGTAGTACCCCGACTAGCGGGGAGCTTCAAGAGACCCAGTACTTC. Translating it yields CASSTPTSGELQETQYF.

This clone appeared a single time. The chain employs TRBV2 and TRBJ1-2; TRBD1 aligns across 11 bases. This CDR3 has 18 residues. V shed 5 bases, J shed 1 base, and the junction held 12 bases outside the gene matches. Germline lookup yields CDR1 SNHLY and CDR2 FYNNEI. In DNA, the CDR3 is TGTGCCAGCAGTCGGGGGGGGACAGGGGGGCGAAGTAACTATGGCTACACCTTC. Amino acids: CASSRGGTGGRSNYGYTF. Together with reference TRBV2 and TRBJ1-2, the CDR3 gives the full variable domain: EPEVTQTPSHQVTQMGQEVILRCVPISNHLYFYWYRQILGQKVEFLVSFYNNEISEKSEIFDDQFSVERPDGSNFTLKIRSTKLEDSAMYFCASSRGGTGGRSNYGYTFGSGTRLTVV.

Points on this clone: The same CDR3 also results from other DNA sequences found in this sample. The rearrangement links TRBV6-1 to TRBJ2-3; 11 positions match TRBD2. With 4 bases clipped from V and 4 bases from J, the junction kept 7 bases outside the gene matches. The CDR3 is made up of 16 amino acids. Looked up from germline, CDR1 is MNHNS and CDR2 is SASEGT. The CDR3: CASSGPLAGGADTQYF. The CDR3 DNA sequence: TGTGCCAGCAGTGGCCCGCTAGCGGGGGGAGCAGATACGCAGTATTTT.

The chain employs TRBV2 and TRBJ2-5; 9 bases align to TRBD1. The V segment lost 4 bases and the J segment 0 bases; nucleotides outside the gene matches: 0. Germline V CDR1 and CDR2: SNHLY, FYNNEI. This CDR3 contains 14 residues. DNA of the CDR3: TGTGCCAGCAGTGGGGACAGGGACCAAGAGACCCAGTACTTC. Translating it yields CASSGDRDQETQYF.

V gene TRBV11-2 combines with J gene TRBJ2-3, with TRBD2 identical over 9 bases. The germline V gene has CDR1 SGHAT and CDR2 FQNNGV. V was pared by 3 bases and J by 0 bases, with 1 base of the junction left unmatched. The CDR3 contains 15 residues. The CDR3 region has the DNA TGTGCCAGCAGCTTGACTAGCGGAAGCACAGATACGCAGTATTTT. Encoded protein: CASSLTSGSTDTQYF.

This clone came up once. The chain combines TRBV28 with TRBJ1-2; 8 bases are a match to TRBD1. There are 15 residues in the CDR3. Trimming removed 6 bases from V and 7 bases from J; junction bases left unmatched: 13. Germline CDR1 reads MDHEN; CDR2 reads SYDVKM. CDR3 DNA sequence: TGTGCCAGCAGGGTGGGAGGGGACAGGTCTCGTGGCTACACCTTC. As protein: CASRVGGDRSRGYTF.

The chain couples TRBV4-1 to TRBJ1-1, with TRBD1 matching 7 bases. The CDR3 contains 14 residues. In germline, CDR1 is MGHRA, CDR2 YSYEKL. J lost 4 bases, V lost 5 bases, and 7 bases had no gene match. The CDR3 sequence is CASSYRGPGTEAFF. The DNA of the CDR3 is TGCGCCAGCAGCTACAGGGGCCCAGGCACTGAAGCTTTCTTT.